This is a list of T cell receptor beta chains from one sample in a study of T cells in pancreatic ductal adenocarcinoma. TCRdb keeps only in-frame clones here, not all; method: immunoSEQ multiplex PCR. The sample records about 30,000 clones, around 94% being singletons. Material for sequencing was PBMCs. Receptors were obtained from a human donor with pancreatic ductal adenocarcinoma. CDR3s include the opening cysteine and the closing phenylalanine or tryptophan. Each record gives: clone size, V gene, J gene, D gene, CDR3 DNA, CDR3 protein. D genes are given only for firm matches. Rows may omit the clone size; those that give it use once, few, many or a size class.

>-|TRBV28|TRBJ2-3|TRBD1
TGTGCCAGCAGCTTACAGGGGGCGGGCACAGATACGCAGTATTTT
CASSLQGAGTDTQYF
>-|TRBV5-1|TRBJ2-6|-
TGCGCCAGCAGCTTGCAGTGGAGCTCTGGGGCCAACGTCCTGACTTTC
CASSLQWSSGANVLTF
>-|TRBV5-1|TRBJ1-1|TRBD1
TGCGCCAGCAGCGGGGGACAGGGGGGGCCTGAAGCTTTCTTT
CASSGGQGGPEAFF
>once|TRBV10-1|TRBJ1-4|TRBD1
TGCGCCAGCAGTGAGCCGTACAGGGGTGAAAAACTGTTTTTT
CASSEPYRGEKLFF
>-|TRBV4-3|TRBJ2-4|-
TGCGCCAGCAGCCTCTATGTCGCCAAAAACATTCAGTACTTC
CASSLYVAKNIQYF
>-|TRBV7-8|TRBJ1-2|-
TGTGCCAGCAGCTTAAGGGAAGGTCTCGGCTACACCTTC
CASSLREGLGYTF
>-|TRBV7-5|TRBJ2-7|-
TGTGCCAGAAGCTTAGCCGGACAGGGAGACGAGCAGTACTTC
CARSLAGQGDEQYF
>-|TRBV4-1|TRBJ1-2|TRBD1
TGCGCCAGCAGCCAAACGGACAGGGAGGGAGGTATCTATGGCTACACCTTC
CASSQTDREGGIYGYTF
>-|TRBV9|TRBJ1-2|TRBD1
TGTGCCAGCTACCGGGACAGGGCCTATGGCTACACCTTC
CASYRDRAYGYTF
>once|TRBV11-3|TRBJ1-1|-
TGTGCCAGCAGCTTTGAAGGTCAGGGGAACACGGCTTTCTTT
CASSFEGQGNTAFF
>-|TRBV6-5|TRBJ2-1|TRBD1
TGTGCCAGCAGAGGGGACAGGGGTTTTGTCAATGAGCAGTTCTTC
CASRGDRGFVNEQFF
>-|TRBV28|TRBJ2-1|TRBD2
TGTGCCAGCAGTTTACTTTCCAGCGGGAGTATCTATGAGCAGTTCTTC
CASSLLSSGSIYEQFF
>-|TRBV5-1|TRBJ1-2|-
TGCGCCAGCAGCCAGGACCCGAAGGCGGCTGGCTACACCTTC
CASSQDPKAAGYTF
>-|TRBV6-5|TRBJ2-7|-
TGTGCCAGCAGTTATACCTACGAGCAGTACTTC
CASSYTYEQYF
>-|TRBV30|TRBJ1-4|-
TGTGCCTGGAGTGTACGGGACGGATTAGAAAAACTGTTTTTT
CAWSVRDGLEKLFF
>once|TRBV18|TRBJ2-1|-
TGTGCCAGCTCACCAATCGGGATGGATGAGCAGTTCTTC
CASSPIGMDEQFF
>-|TRBV2|TRBJ1-5|-
TGTGCCATCTCAAATGCCGGACACCGGGCAAATCAGCCCCAGCATTTT
CAISNAGHRANQPQHF
>-|TRBV13|TRBJ2-5|-
TGTGCCAGCAGCTTAGGCCTAGAAGAGACCCAGTACTTC
CASSLGLEETQYF
>-|TRBV5-4|TRBJ1-4|TRBD1
TGTGCCAGCAGCTTGGCTAACCAGGGGGATGAAAAACTGTTTTTT
CASSLANQGDEKLFF
>-|TRBV7-9|TRBJ2-2|TRBD1
TGTGCCAGCAGCTCCCAGGGGGCCGGGGAGCTGTTTTTT
CASSSQGAGELFF
>few|TRBV18|TRBJ1-5|-
TGTGCCAGCTCTCTCGGTAGCAATCAGCCCCAGCATTTT
CASSLGSNQPQHF
>-|TRBV7-9|TRBJ2-7|TRBD2
TGTGCCAGCAGCCCTCGGGCGGGGAGGGGCGAGCAGTACTTC
CASSPRAGRGEQYF